This record concerns one T cell receptor (beta chain) sequence. Those enrolled, adults aged about 18 to 89 years, came from roughly 23 US areas. These data originate in a study of blood T cell repertoires in COVID-19. In the study's own analysis: Using reference gene primer amplification, nucleated cell counts were estimated. The protocol was immunoSEQ multiplex PCR, while the TCRdb copy is restricted to in-frame clones and leaves out a portion. V and J calls and clone size are copied from that table; D and trimming were computed from the DNA. The table shows fewer than 200,000 clones, with 75% to 90% occurring only once. The sequence derives from a woman aged 50 to 60 who had recovered from COVID-19. Source material: PBMCs or T cells enriched from blood (not recorded which).

The CDR3 DNA reads TGTGCCAGCAGCGTGGGACAGGGGACCAACACCGGGGAGCTGTTTTTT. Translation gives CASSVGQGTNTGELFF. V gene TRBV9 combines with J gene TRBJ2-2; 10 nucleotides match TRBD1. The CDR3 is 16 amino acids. CDR1 is SGDLS and CDR2 is YYNGEE in the germline V gene. Trimming took 2 bases from V and 2 from J; bases not matched to a gene: 3.